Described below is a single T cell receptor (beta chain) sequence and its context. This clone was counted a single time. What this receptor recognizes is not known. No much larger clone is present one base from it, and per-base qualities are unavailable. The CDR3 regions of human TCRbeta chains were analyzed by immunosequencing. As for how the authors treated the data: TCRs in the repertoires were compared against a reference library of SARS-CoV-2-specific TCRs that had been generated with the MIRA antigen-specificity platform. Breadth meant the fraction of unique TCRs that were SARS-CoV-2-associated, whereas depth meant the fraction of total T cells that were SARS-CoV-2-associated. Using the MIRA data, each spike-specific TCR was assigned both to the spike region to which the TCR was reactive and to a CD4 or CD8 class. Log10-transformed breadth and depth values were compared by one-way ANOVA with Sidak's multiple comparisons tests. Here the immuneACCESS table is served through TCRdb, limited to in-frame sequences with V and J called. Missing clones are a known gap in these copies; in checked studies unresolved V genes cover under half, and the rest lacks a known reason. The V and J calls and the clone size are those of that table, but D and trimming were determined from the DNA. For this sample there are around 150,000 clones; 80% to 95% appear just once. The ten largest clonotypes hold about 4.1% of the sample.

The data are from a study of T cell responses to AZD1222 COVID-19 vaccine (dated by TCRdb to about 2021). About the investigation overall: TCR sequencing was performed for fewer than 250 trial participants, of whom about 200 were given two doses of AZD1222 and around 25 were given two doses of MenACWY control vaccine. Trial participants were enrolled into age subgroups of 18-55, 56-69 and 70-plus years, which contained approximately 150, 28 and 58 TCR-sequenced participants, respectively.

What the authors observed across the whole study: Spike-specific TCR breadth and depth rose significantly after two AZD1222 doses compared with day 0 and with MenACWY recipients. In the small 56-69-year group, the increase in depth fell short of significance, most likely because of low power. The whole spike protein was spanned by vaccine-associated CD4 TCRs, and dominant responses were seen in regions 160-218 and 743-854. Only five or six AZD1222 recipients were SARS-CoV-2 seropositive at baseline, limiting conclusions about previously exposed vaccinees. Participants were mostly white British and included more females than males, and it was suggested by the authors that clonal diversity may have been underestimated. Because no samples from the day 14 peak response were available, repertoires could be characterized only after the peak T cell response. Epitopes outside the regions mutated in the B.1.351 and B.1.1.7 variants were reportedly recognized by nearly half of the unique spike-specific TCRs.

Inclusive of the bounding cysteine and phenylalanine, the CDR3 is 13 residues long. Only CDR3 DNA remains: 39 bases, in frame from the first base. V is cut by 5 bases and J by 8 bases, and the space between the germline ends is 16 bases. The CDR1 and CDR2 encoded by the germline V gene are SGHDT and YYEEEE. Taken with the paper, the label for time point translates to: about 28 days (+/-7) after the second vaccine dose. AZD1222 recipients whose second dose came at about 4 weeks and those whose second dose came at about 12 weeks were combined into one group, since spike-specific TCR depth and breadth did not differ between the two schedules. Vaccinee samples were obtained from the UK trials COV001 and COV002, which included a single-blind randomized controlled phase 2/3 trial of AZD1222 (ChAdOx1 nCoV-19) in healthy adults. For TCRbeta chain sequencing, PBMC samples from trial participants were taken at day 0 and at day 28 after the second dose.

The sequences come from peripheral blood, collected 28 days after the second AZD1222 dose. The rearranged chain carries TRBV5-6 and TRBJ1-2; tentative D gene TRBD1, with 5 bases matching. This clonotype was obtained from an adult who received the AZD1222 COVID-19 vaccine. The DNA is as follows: TGTGCCAGCAGTCCTGCCCCGGGGGGAGGCTACACCTTC. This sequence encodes CASSPAPGGGYTF.